This record concerns one T cell receptor (beta chain) sequence. Its antigen remains unidentified. V was shortened by 4 bases and J by 5 bases, with 17 bases between the two germline ends. This CDR3 is built from 15 residues. Per the germline V gene, CDR1 is SGHVS and CDR2 is FQNEAQ. The sample is drawn from a study of graft-versus-host responses after intestinal transplantation. Study information: Recipients obtained multivisceral, liver-intestinal, or isolated intestinal transplants. Whole-study findings and limits: Analysis identified GvH clones in recipient marrow, with some appearing first in ileum or blood.

Libraries were prepared by immunoSEQ multiplex PCR; TCRdb keeps only in-frame clonotypes and omits some of them. The table lists about 89,000 clones, 94% of them singletons, with approximately 0.2% in the top ten. The V call is TRBV7-8, the J call TRBJ1-1; D might be TRBD1 (5 bases). Sample: unstimulated CD4+ T cells sorted from spleen or lymph node cells, taken before transplant. This clonotype originated in a human donor who was the organ donor for an intestinal transplant. The CDR3 region is CASSSRGGGWTEAFF. The CDR3 nucleotides read TGTGCCAGCAGCTCGCGTGGGGGAGGTTGGACTGAAGCTTTCTTT.